What follows is one T cell receptor beta chain and its context. The sample belongs to a study of T cell changes during pregnancy in multiple sclerosis. Germline V gene data show CDR1 as MGHRA and CDR2 as YSYEKL. The CDR3 contains 21 residues. Trimming pared 0 bases from V and 3 bases from J, leaving 24 bases between. Sequencing was performed with immunoSEQ multiplex PCR; in TCRdb, only in-frame clones are kept and a portion is missing. The table records 45,000 to 55,000 clones, around 90% of them present only once. Source: peripheral blood, taken in the first trimester of pregnancy. The V gene is TRBV4-1, the J gene TRBJ1-6, with unresolved D. This clonotype originated in a female donor with multiple sclerosis, enrolled in a pregnancy study. The CDR3 sequence: CASSQDIPGPWAVHYNSPLHF. In DNA, the CDR3 is TGCGCCAGCAGCCAAGATATTCCAGGTCCCTGGGCAGTTCACTATAATTCACCCCTCCACTTT.